A single sample gave rise to the 27 T cell receptor beta chains below, sequenced in a study of lymphopenia after photon versus proton radiotherapy. Some clones are missing from TCRdb's copy, which holds only in-frame ones; the method was immunoSEQ multiplex PCR. The sample holds 83,000 or so clones, 65% to 85% seen once. The source material was peripheral blood, sampled from a patient treated with proton-based radiotherapy. Every receptor here comes from a man in his sixties with pancreatic cancer.

CDR3 coding DNA: TGTGCCAGCAGCTCTCGGCGCCTGGCGGGTAACGAGCAGTACTTC. Translated: CASSSRRLAGNEQYF. The rearrangement joins TRBV7-8 to TRBJ2-7; TRBD2 might be the D (5 bases). Germline assignment: CDR1 SGHVS and CDR2 FQNEAQ. The CDR3 runs 15 residues. The V gene lost 4 bases and the J gene lost 5 bases, with 18 bases spanning the gap.

The chain uses TRBV5-1 and TRBJ1-2, with a possible D match to TRBD1 (5 bases). This CDR3 is 15 amino acids long. Germline loops: CDR1 SGHRS, CDR2 YFSETQ. V gave up 0 bases and J gave up 8 bases, with 17 bases separating them. The CDR3 here is CASSLGSGPAVGYTF. Here the CDR3 DNA reads TGCGCCAGCAGCTTGGGGTCAGGGCCCGCCGTAGGCTACACCTTC.

CDR3 region: CASSSDRGRPYEQYF. CDR3 nucleotide sequence: TGTGCCAGCAGCTCCGACAGGGGTCGCCCCTACGAGCAGTACTTC. The V call is TRBV7-2, the J call TRBJ2-7; 8 bases align to TRBD1. The CDR3 totals 15 residues. Germline-derived CDR1 and CDR2 are SGHTA and FQGNSA. V dropped 4 bases and J dropped 2; count of bases not matched to a gene: 7.

This sequence joins TRBV6-6 and TRBJ2-3; 11 nucleotides line up with TRBD2. Germline CDR1 and CDR2: MNHNY and SVGAGI (reference sequence). The CDR3 has 16 residues. With V trimmed by 6 bases and J by 10 bases, 15 bases remained unmatched. CDR3: CASRPGTSGMGNAQYF. In DNA form, the CDR3 reads TGTGCCAGCAGGCCGGGGACTAGCGGAATGGGAAACGCGCAGTATTTT.

This sequence joins TRBV28 and TRBJ2-7; 7 positions agree with TRBD2. The length of the CDR3 is 13 residues. V lost 6 bases and J lost 4; bases outside the gene matches: 6. Germline lookup yields CDR1 MDHEN and CDR2 SYDVKM. CDR3 nucleotides: TGTGCCAGCAGCGGGACTAACGAGTACGAGCAGTACTTC. It codes for CASSGTNEYEQYF. Drawing the rest from reference TRBV28 and TRBJ2-7, the complete variable domain is DVKVTQSSRYLVKRTGEKVFLECVQDMDHENMFWYRQDPGLGLRLIYFSYDVKMKEKGDIPEGYSVSREKKERFSLILESASTNQTSMYLCASSGTNEYEQYFGPGTRLTVT.

The chain carries TRBV29-1 and TRBJ2-7; D not resolved. The CDR3 spans 14 residues. V was cut by 2 bases and J by 7 bases, with 18 bases left in between. Looked up from germline, CDR1 is SQVTM and CDR2 is ANQGSEA. CDR3 in amino acids: CSVESPLPLREQYF. In DNA form, the CDR3 reads TGCAGCGTTGAAAGTCCGCTGCCTTTGAGGGAGCAGTACTTC.

This chain joins TRBV6-1 and TRBJ1-1; tentative D call: TRBD1 (5 bases). CDR3 length: 16 amino acids. V lost 2 bases and J 2 bases, leaving 15 bases between the germline ends. The germline V gene has CDR1 MNHNS and CDR2 SASEGT. DNA of the CDR3: TGTGCCAGCAGTGAATGGCAGGGAGGATTAAACACTGAAGCTTTCTTT. Translation gives CASSEWQGGLNTEAFF.

V gene TRBV28 combines with J gene TRBJ1-5; 7 positions agree with TRBD1. The CDR3 totals 15 residues. V lost 4 bases to trimming and J lost 7 bases; unmatched junction nucleotides: 10. Germline loops: CDR1 MDHEN, CDR2 SYDVKM. CDR3 nucleotide sequence: TGTGCCAGCAGTTCCCGACAGGGTACGGGACAGCCCCAGCATTTT. As protein: CASSSRQGTGQPQHF. The complete variable domain, with remaining parts taken from reference TRBV28 and TRBJ1-5, reads DVKVTQSSRYLVKRTGEKVFLECVQDMDHENMFWYRQDPGLGLRLIYFSYDVKMKEKGDIPEGYSVSREKKERFSLILESASTNQTSMYLCASSSRQGTGQPQHFGDGTRLSIL.

The chain employs TRBV4-1 and TRBJ1-6; D gene uncertain. Germline V gene data show CDR1 as MGHRA and CDR2 as YSYEKL. The germline V and J ends were trimmed by 2 bases and 7 bases, with 12 bases remaining between them. The CDR3 length is 15 residues. The CDR3 sequence: CASSQRTVANSPLHF. DNA for the CDR3: TGCGCCAGCAGCCAAAGGACGGTCGCAAATTCACCCCTCCACTTT.

This sequence joins TRBV9 and TRBJ2-3, with TRBD1 matching 7 bases. The V segment lost 4 bases and the J segment 2 bases; nucleotides outside the gene matches: 10. The CDR3 is made up of 16 amino acids. CDR1 and CDR2 (germline): SGDLS, YYNGEE. CDR3 nucleotide sequence: TGTGCCAGCAGCCCCCCGACAGGGCCGTTCACAGATACGCAGTATTTT. Its translation: CASSPPTGPFTDTQYF. Full variable domain (missing parts from reference TRBV9 and TRBJ2-3): DSGVTQTPKHLITATGQRVTLRCSPRSGDLSVYWYQQSLDQGLQFLIQYYNGEERAKGNILERFSAQQFPDLHSELNLSSLELGDSALYFCASSPPTGPFTDTQYFGPGTRLTVL.

The chain has TRBV4-3 and TRBJ2-7; D is unresolved. CDR1 LGHNA and CDR2 YSLEER come from the germline V gene. This CDR3 spans 16 amino acids. Between the trimmed V and J ends, which lost 3 bases and 4 bases, there was a span of 19 bases. The CDR3, as DNA: TGCGCCAGCAGCCAGTCGGTAGGAGCCCGGATTTACGAGCAGTACTTC. The encoded protein is CASSQSVGARIYEQYF.

The rearrangement links TRBV20-1 to TRBJ1-1; D is undetermined. The CDR3 is 11 amino acids. Trimming stripped 5 bases from V and 1 base from J, with 5 bases between. The V gene's germline CDR1 is DFQATT and CDR2 SNEGSKA (reference sequence). The CDR3 sequence: CSAWENTEAFF. CDR3 DNA: TGCAGTGCTTGGGAGAACACTGAAGCTTTCTTT.

This chain links TRBV6-6 with TRBJ2-3, with D unresolved. The germline gives CDR1 MNHNY, CDR2 SVGAGI (reference sequence). The CDR3 is 13 amino acids. V lost 6 bases, J lost 1 base, and 8 bases lay in between. CDR3 region: CASRTPGTDTQYF. CDR3 coding DNA: TGTGCCAGCAGGACACCCGGCACAGATACGCAGTATTTT.

The chain joins TRBV5-4 to TRBJ2-1; no definite D call. The V end was cut by 4 bases, the J end by 0 bases, with 11 bases between. The CDR3 covers 15 residues. Germline lookup yields CDR1 SGHNT and CDR2 YYREEE (reference sequence). The chain's CDR3 is CASSPTKSSYNEQFF. For the CDR3, the DNA is TGTGCCAGCAGCCCTACGAAGAGCTCCTACAATGAGCAGTTCTTC.

CDR3 bases: TGTGCCAGCAGCCGCACAGGGTTCGGCTCTGGGGCCAACGTCCTGACTTTC. This translates into CASSRTGFGSGANVLTF. The chain uses TRBV7-9 and TRBJ2-6; a weak D match, TRBD1 (6 bases). V was clipped by 5 bases and J by 0 bases, with 14 bases between them. CDR1 is SEHNR, CDR2 FQNEAQ, per germline (reference sequence). CDR3 length: 17 residues.

This clone was counted only a few times. V usage is TRBV30 and J usage is TRBJ2-1, with 11 positions matching TRBD2. This CDR3 contains 13 residues. After removal of 4 bases from V and 9 bases from J, the junction contained 5 bases not matched to a gene. CDR1 is GTSNPN and CDR2 is SVGIG in the germline V gene (reference sequence). The CDR3, as DNA: TGTGCCTGGACGGTGGGACTAGCGGTTGAGCAGTTCTTC. It is translated as CAWTVGLAVEQFF.

The chain has TRBV4-1 and TRBJ1-5; 7 bases are shared with TRBD1. Germline V gives CDR1 MGHRA, CDR2 YSYEKL. V trimming: 3 bases; J trimming: 2 bases; junction bases outside the gene matches: 10. The CDR3 is 17 residues long. CDR3 in amino acids: CASSHTPRDSGNQPQHF. The CDR3 nucleotides are TGCGCCAGCAGCCATACACCAAGGGACAGCGGCAATCAGCCCCAGCATTTT.

The rearrangement links TRBV28 to TRBJ1-5; 10 bases are a match to TRBD1. This CDR3 contains 16 residues. Germline V gives CDR1 MDHEN, CDR2 SYDVKM. With V trimmed by 4 bases and J by 1 base, 4 bases remained unmatched. As DNA, the CDR3 is TGTGCCAGCAGTTCCCGACAGGGGGCGAGCAATCAGCCCCAGCATTTT. Translation: CASSSRQGASNQPQHF.

The rearrangement links TRBV11-3 to TRBJ2-2, with TRBD1 matching over 9 bases. CDR3 length: 18 amino acids. Germline CDR1 is SGHNT and CDR2 is YENEEA. Trimming at V came to 5 bases and at J to 0 bases, leaving 10 bases not matched to a gene. CDR3 residues: CASSRPGQGFTNTGELFF. The CDR3 DNA reads as TGTGCCAGCAGCAGACCGGGACAGGGATTTACGAACACCGGGGAGCTGTTTTTT.

The chain links TRBV19 to TRBJ2-4; 7 bases agree with TRBD1. Germline CDR1 and CDR2: LNHDA and SQIVND (reference sequence). Trimming at V came to 3 bases and at J to 8 bases, leaving 10 bases not matched to a gene. This CDR3 contains 15 residues. The CDR3 nucleotides are TGTGCCAGTAGTATTATACAGGGGTTTTTGGACATTCAGTACTTC. Its translation is CASSIIQGFLDIQYF. Based on the CDR3 plus reference TRBV19 and TRBJ2-4, the full variable domain is DGGITQSPKYLFRKEGQNVTLSCEQNLNHDAMYWYRQDPGQGLRLIYYSQIVNDFQKGDIAEGYSVSREKKESFPLTVTSAQKNPTAFYLCASSIIQGFLDIQYFGAGTRLSVL.

The chain couples TRBV4-3 to TRBJ1-2; D uncertain. The germline V gene encodes CDR1 LGHNA and CDR2 YSLEER. This CDR3 contains 14 residues. Trimming removed 0 bases from V and 6 bases from J, with 11 bases in between. CDR3 in DNA: TGCGCCAGCAGCCAAGATTACTCGGGAAATGGCTACACCTTC. This sequence encodes CASSQDYSGNGYTF.

The V call is TRBV6-1, the J call TRBJ2-7; D not certain. This CDR3 has 12 residues. Germline CDR1 reads MNHNS; CDR2 reads SASEGT. The V end lost 4 bases, the J end lost 4 bases, and 8 bases lay between the germline ends. As DNA, the CDR3 is TGTGCCAGCAGTGGACCCTTTTACGAGCAGTACTTC. Translating it yields CASSGPFYEQYF.

The chain couples TRBV19 to TRBJ1-1, with 10 bases that match TRBD1. V trimming: 9 bases; J trimming: 1 base; junction bases outside the gene matches: 8. The CDR3 loop spans 15 amino acids. Germline V CDR1 and CDR2: LNHDA, SQIVND (reference sequence). The chain's CDR3 is CASRPGQGRNTEAFF. In DNA form, the CDR3 reads TGTGCCAGCCGCCCGGGACAGGGGCGGAACACTGAAGCTTTCTTT.

CDR3: CASSQVGRDRTDTQYF. Here the CDR3 DNA reads TGCGCCAGCAGCCAAGTAGGAAGGGACCGCACAGATACGCAGTATTTT. The chain joins TRBV4-1 to TRBJ2-3; tentatively, D is TRBD1 or TRBD2 (5 bases each). Trimming took off 1 base at V and 1 base at J, with 12 bases between the two ends. Germline-derived CDR1 and CDR2 are MGHRA and YSYEKL. This CDR3 comprises 16 residues.

This clone was counted once. The chain carries TRBV5-5 and TRBJ2-7, with TRBD2 as a possible D gene (5 bases). CDR1 is SGHKS and CDR2 is YYEKEE in the germline V gene (reference sequence). The CDR3 length is 13 residues. Trimming took 3 bases from V and 7 from J, leaving 14 bases between them. The DNA of the CDR3 is TGTGCCAGCAGCTCGCCGGGAACATGGGAGCAGTACTTC. Translation: CASSSPGTWEQYF.

The gene calls are TRBV4-1 and TRBJ2-1; D gene uncertain. Trimming stripped 4 bases from V and 7 bases from J, with 8 bases between. This CDR3 region has 12 residues. From germline, CDR1 is MGHRA and CDR2 YSYEKL. In DNA, the CDR3 is TGCGCCAGCAGCCCTAATGGAAATGAGCAGTTCTTC. Protein sequence: CASSPNGNEQFF.

This chain uses TRBV6-1 with TRBJ1-1; D is ambiguous. CDR3 length equals 14 residues. V was pared by 0 bases and J by 7 bases, with 12 bases between. The V gene's germline CDR1 is MNHNS and CDR2 SASEGT. The DNA of the CDR3 is TGTGCCAGCAGTGAAGCGCTTCGGGGTGGTGAAGCTTTCTTT. Translated: CASSEALRGGEAFF.